A selection of T cell receptor beta chains follows, all from one sample in a study of T cells in Graves' hyperthyroidism and ophthalmopathy. MiXCR was run by TCRdb on the multiplex PCR reads, yielding one entry per CDR3 protein. This sample has about 350,000 distinct CDR3 sequences, with approximately 17% found just once. The sequenced sample consisted of blood. These receptors originate from a woman in her 30s with Graves' hyperthyroidism that later progressed to Graves' ophthalmopathy. Both conserved end residues are part of each CDR3. A D gene is named only where the DNA matches it firmly. The size field is filled for only some rows; it gives once, few, many or a size class.

j_gene	abundance	v_gene	d_gene	CDR3nt	CDR3aa
TRBJ1-1	NA	TRBV27	NA	TGTGCCAGCAGTTTTAGACGGAACACTGAAGCTTTCTTT	CASSFRRNTEAFF
TRBJ1-1	many	TRBV2	NA	TGTGCCAGCAGTGACGGGTATATGAACACTGAAGCTTTCTTT	CASSDGYMNTEAFF
TRBJ2-2	many	TRBV27	NA	TGTGCCAGCAGTTTATCCACCCACACCGGGGAGCTGTTTTTT	CASSLSTHTGELFF
TRBJ1-2	many	TRBV28	TRBD1	TGTGCCAGCAGTTCCTGGACAGGGGGTCTTGGCTACACCTTC	CASSSWTGGLGYTF
TRBJ2-7	NA	TRBV4-1	NA	TGCGCCAGCAGCCAAGAGGTACAGGCGCAAGACGAGCAGTACTTC	CASSQEVQAQDEQYF
TRBJ2-1	many	TRBV24-1	NA	TGTGCCACCAGTGCCCTCGGCGAGGGCTCCTACAATGAGCAGTTCTTC	CATSALGEGSYNEQFF
TRBJ2-1	many	TRBV27	TRBD2	TGTGCCAGCAGTTCCTGGGGGGTAGCGGGGTACTACAATGAGCAGTTCTTC	CASSSWGVAGYYNEQFF
TRBJ2-1	many	TRBV27	TRBD1	TGTGCCAGCATCCGACAGGGGTTGTCCTACAATGAGCAGTTCTTC	CASIRQGLSYNEQFF
TRBJ2-5	NA	TRBV11-3	TRBD2	TGTGCCAGCAGCTCCCTAGCGGGAGAGACCCAGTACTTC	CASSSLAGETQYF
TRBJ1-6	many	TRBV6-1	TRBD1	TGTGCCAGCAGAGAAACAGGGGATAATTCACCCCTCCACTTT	CASRETGDNSPLHF
TRBJ1-1	few	TRBV30	NA	TGTGCCTGGAGGACGGAGAGACAGTATGAAGCTTTCTTT	CAWRTERQYEAFF
TRBJ2-2	NA	TRBV20-1	NA	TGCAGTGCTGGCAGGACTCCCACCGGGGAGCTGTTTTTT	CSAGRTPTGELFF
TRBJ2-6	NA	TRBV5-6	NA	TGTGCCAGCAGCTTAATATTACCTGGACAGAGGGGCTCTGGGGCCAACGTCCTGACTTTC	CASSLILPGQRGSGANVLTF
TRBJ1-2	many	TRBV20-1	NA	TGCAGTGCTCCAGTTCGAGGGGCGTCTCATAACTATGGCTACACCTTC	CSAPVRGASHNYGYTF
TRBJ2-1	many	TRBV29-1	TRBD1	TGCAGCGTTGAGTTAGGACAGGGGGCGGTCTACAATGAGCAGTTCTTC	CSVELGQGAVYNEQFF
TRBJ2-7	few	TRBV4-1	NA	TGCGCCAGCAGCCAAGTCGGACAGAGCTCCTACGAGCAGTACTTC	CASSQVGQSSYEQYF
TRBJ1-5	many	TRBV30	NA	TGTGCCTGGAACAACAGGGCGGGTCAGCCCCAGCATTTT	CAWNNRAGQPQHF
TRBJ2-1	many	TRBV5-1	TRBD2	TGCGCCAGCAGCGGAGCGGGGGGCCACAATGAGCAGTTCTTC	CASSGAGGHNEQFF
TRBJ1-1	NA	TRBV5-4	TRBD1	TGTGCCAGCAGGCCCGACCCGACAGGGCGGACTGAAGCTTTCTTT	CASRPDPTGRTEAFF
TRBJ2-2	NA	TRBV7-9	TRBD2	TGTGCCAGCAGCGTACGACTAGCGATGAACACCGGGGAGCTGTTTTTT	CASSVRLAMNTGELFF
TRBJ2-5	many	TRBV27	NA	TGTGCCAGCAGTTCAAGTTACTCAGGGGACGAGACCCAGTACTTC	CASSSSYSGDETQYF
TRBJ2-7	NA	TRBV10-3	NA	TGTGCCATCAGTGAGACATCCTACGAGCAGTACTTC	CAISETSYEQYF
TRBJ1-1	many	TRBV20-1	NA	TGCAGTGCTAGAGAGGACACTAACACTGAAGCTTTCTTT	CSAREDTNTEAFF
TRBJ1-2	once	TRBV12-3/TRBV12-4	NA	TGTGCCAGCAGTTGGGTGGAGAGGAATGGCTACACCTTC	CASSWVERNGYTF
TRBJ1-1	few	TRBV5-6	NA	TGTGCCAGCACCGCGGGCAGCACTGAAGCTTTCTTT	CASTAGSTEAFF
TRBJ1-2	many	TRBV5-1	NA	TGCGCCAGCAGCTCGGGGAGCAACTATGGCTACACCTTC	CASSSGSNYGYTF
TRBJ1-4	many	TRBV20-1	NA	TGCAGTGCTAGAGATCCCGGCGGGGCTGGGGAAACTAATGAAAAACTGTTTTTT	CSARDPGGAGETNEKLFF
TRBJ1-3	many	TRBV19	NA	TGTGCCAGTAGTATAGATCCAGGGTCTGGAAACACCATATATTTT	CASSIDPGSGNTIYF
TRBJ2-1	few	TRBV19	TRBD1	TGTGCCAGTAGTGACTGGGACAGGGAAGATGAGCAGTTCTTC	CASSDWDREDEQFF
TRBJ2-2	many	TRBV6-4	NA	TGTGCCAGCAGTGGGGGACCGACAAACCTTCACACCGGGGAGCTGTTTTTT	CASSGGPTNLHTGELFF
TRBJ2-1	NA	TRBV30	NA	TGTGCCTGGACAGGGGATTACAATGAGCAGTTCTTC	CAWTGDYNEQFF
TRBJ1-2	few	TRBV18	NA	TGTGCCAGCTCACCACCCTCCAGGGCCTCAAGCTACACCTTC	CASSPPSRASSYTF
TRBJ2-7	many	TRBV2	TRBD1	TGTGCCAGCAGTGAAGGGACAGGTCCCTACGAGCAGTACTTC	CASSEGTGPYEQYF
TRBJ1-5	NA	TRBV6-2/TRBV6-3	NA	TGTGCCAGCAGTGTTCAAGGTGGAGGGGGTTTTAGTCAGCCCCAGCATTTT	CASSVQGGGGFSQPQHF
TRBJ1-4	many	TRBV28	NA	TGTGCCAGCAAACGGGCTAATGAAAAACTGTTTTTT	CASKRANEKLFF
TRBJ2-1	few	TRBV9	TRBD2	TGTGCCAGCAGCGTAGGGTCTAGCGGGAGTATGAATGAGCAGTTCTTC	CASSVGSSGSMNEQFF
TRBJ2-1	few	TRBV28	NA	TGTGCCAGCAGTCCCCTCCCACGGGCCCCAGGGCCGAGCAGGGAGCAGTTCTTC	CASSPLPRAPGPSREQFF
TRBJ2-1	many	TRBV15	TRBD2	TGTGCCACCAGCTCGGGACTAGCGGGAGACAATGAGCAGTTCTTC	CATSSGLAGDNEQFF
TRBJ2-3	once	TRBV2	NA	TGTGCCAGCAATAAGATAGATACGCAGTATTTT	CASNKIDTQYF